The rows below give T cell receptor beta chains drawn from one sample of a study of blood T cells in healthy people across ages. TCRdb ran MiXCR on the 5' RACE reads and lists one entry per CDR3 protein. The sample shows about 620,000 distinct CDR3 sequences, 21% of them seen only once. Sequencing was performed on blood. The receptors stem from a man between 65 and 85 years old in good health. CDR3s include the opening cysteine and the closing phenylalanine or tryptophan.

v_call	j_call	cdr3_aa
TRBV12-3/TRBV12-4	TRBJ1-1	CASSLRGSETEAFF
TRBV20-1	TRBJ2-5	CSARGFSVTAGETQYF
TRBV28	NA	CASSSPSLRREQFF
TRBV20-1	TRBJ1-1	CSAAGVDRAGTEAFF
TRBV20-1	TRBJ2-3	CSARVGVRARTDTQYF
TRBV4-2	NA	CASSQDGRGTWETQYF
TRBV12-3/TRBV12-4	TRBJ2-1	CASSLPGKYNEQFF
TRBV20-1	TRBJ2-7	CSASPLLAGGKEQYF
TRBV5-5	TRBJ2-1	CASSPERVQFF
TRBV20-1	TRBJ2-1	CSASGPQHYNEQFF
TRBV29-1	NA	CSPGQGETYEQYF
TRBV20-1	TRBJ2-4	CSARALDRQFQYF
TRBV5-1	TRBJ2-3	CASSLAQQGFTDTQYF
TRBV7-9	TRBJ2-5	CASRPPTSGPQETQYF
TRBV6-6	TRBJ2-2	CASSFVSGELFF
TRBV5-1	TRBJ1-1	CASSLDGVGRGTEAFF
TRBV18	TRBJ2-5	CASSPPVKETQYF
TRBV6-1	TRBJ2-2	CASSELGGRTGELFF
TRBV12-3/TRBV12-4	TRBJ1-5	CASSLALDQPQHF
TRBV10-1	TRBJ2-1	CASSEFREVSYNEQFF
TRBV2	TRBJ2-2	CASSARIGELFF
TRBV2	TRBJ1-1	CASSVQGASTEAFF
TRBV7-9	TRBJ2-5	CASADAQETQYF
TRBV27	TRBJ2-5	CASSSGTAIQETQYF
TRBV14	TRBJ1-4	CASSQLGNFNEKLFF
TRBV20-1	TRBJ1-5	CSASGSGWSNQPQHF
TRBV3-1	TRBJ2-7	CASSQARTLSF
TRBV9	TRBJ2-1	CASSVAGMGYNEQFF
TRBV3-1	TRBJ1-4	CASSQGRGDEKLFF
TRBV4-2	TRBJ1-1	CASSQDQGLMNTEAFF
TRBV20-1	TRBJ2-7	CSAQDTAPYEQYF
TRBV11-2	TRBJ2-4	CASSLGTTAKNIQYF
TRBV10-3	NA	CAISEPGTGEHNEQFF
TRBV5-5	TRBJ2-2	CASSHWTSGDTGELFF
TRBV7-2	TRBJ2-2	CASSPWRGGELFF
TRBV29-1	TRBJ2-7	CSVEAKDRGKGYEQYF
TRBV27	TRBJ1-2	CASSLYPNYGYTF
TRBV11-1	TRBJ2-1	CASTHLGSGGAYNEQFF
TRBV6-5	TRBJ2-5	CASSYGTGKTETQYF
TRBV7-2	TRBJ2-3	CASSRDIDTDTQYF